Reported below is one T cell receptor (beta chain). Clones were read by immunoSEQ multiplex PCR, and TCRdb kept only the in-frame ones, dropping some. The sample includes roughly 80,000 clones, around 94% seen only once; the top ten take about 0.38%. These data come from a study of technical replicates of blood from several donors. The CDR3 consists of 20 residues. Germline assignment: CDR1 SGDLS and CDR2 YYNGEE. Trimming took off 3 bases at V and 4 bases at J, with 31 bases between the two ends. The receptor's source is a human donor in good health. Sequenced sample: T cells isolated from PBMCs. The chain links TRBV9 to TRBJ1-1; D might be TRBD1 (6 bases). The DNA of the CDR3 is TGTGCCAGCAGCGGGATGACAGGTGGGGCTCTTCCATTATTTGGCACTGAAGCTTTCTTT. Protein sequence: CASSGMTGGALPLFGTEAFF.